Listed below are T cell receptor beta chains from one sample, sequenced in a study of identical twins. TCRdb re-called the 5' RACE reads through MiXCR, storing one row per CDR3 protein. The profile shows approximately 490,000 distinct CDR3 sequences, around 22% of them singletons. This same sample was also taken into another study, of yellow fever vaccine responses in identical twins.

The source material was CD4+ T cells sorted from blood. The source is a woman under 30 in good health. CDR3s include the opening cysteine and the closing phenylalanine or tryptophan. Fields, in order: J gene, clone size, D gene, V gene, CDR3 protein, CDR3 DNA. The D gene is left open where the match is weak. The size field is filled for only some rows; it gives once, few, many or a size class.

j_gene: TRBJ1-5
abundance: few
d_gene: -
v_gene: TRBV15
CDR3aa: CATSGGGPTQPQHF
CDR3nt: TGTGCCACCAGCGGAGGGGGGCCCACCCAGCCCCAGCATTTT

j_gene: TRBJ1-1
abundance: many
d_gene: -
v_gene: TRBV12-3/TRBV12-4
CDR3aa: CASSSRGDTEAFF
CDR3nt: TGTGCCAGCAGTTCCCGAGGGGACACTGAAGCTTTCTTT

j_gene: TRBJ2-1
abundance: -
d_gene: -
v_gene: TRBV10-3
CDR3aa: CAISAGQYSYNEQFF
CDR3nt: TGTGCCATCAGTGCAGGACAGTACTCCTACAATGAGCAGTTCTTC

j_gene: TRBJ1-6
abundance: -
d_gene: -
v_gene: TRBV4-2
CDR3aa: CASSQVGRRDAPLHF
CDR3nt: TGTGCCAGCAGCCAAGTCGGTAGGAGGGACGCGCCCCTCCACTTT

j_gene: TRBJ2-7
abundance: -
d_gene: TRBD2
v_gene: TRBV20-1
CDR3aa: CSAGTSGAYEQYF
CDR3nt: TGCAGTGCTGGGACTAGCGGCGCCTACGAGCAGTACTTC

j_gene: TRBJ2-7
abundance: many
d_gene: -
v_gene: TRBV7-9
CDR3aa: CASSLDGGPYEQYF
CDR3nt: TGTGCCAGCAGCTTAGATGGGGGCCCCTACGAGCAGTACTTC

j_gene: TRBJ2-3
abundance: -
d_gene: -
v_gene: TRBV28
CDR3aa: CASSLNSVATQYF
CDR3nt: TGTGCCAGCAGTTTAAATAGTGTGGCTACGCAGTATTTT

j_gene: TRBJ1-6
abundance: -
d_gene: TRBD1
v_gene: TRBV9
CDR3aa: CASSPTGGEGYNSPLHF
CDR3nt: TGTGCCAGCAGCCCTACAGGGGGTGAGGGATATAATTCACCCCTCCACTTT

j_gene: TRBJ2-1
abundance: -
d_gene: TRBD2
v_gene: TRBV7-6
CDR3aa: CASSIRGLAGGDEQFF
CDR3nt: TGTGCCAGCAGCATTAGGGGACTAGCGGGAGGTGATGAGCAGTTCTTC

j_gene: TRBJ2-1
abundance: -
d_gene: -
v_gene: TRBV10-1
CDR3aa: CASSEGVNSYNEQFF
CDR3nt: TGCGCCAGCAGTGAAGGGGTTAACTCCTACAATGAGCAGTTCTTC

j_gene: TRBJ1-2
abundance: few
d_gene: TRBD1
v_gene: TRBV11-2
CDR3aa: CASSLDSGQGTGYTF
CDR3nt: TGTGCCAGCAGCTTAGATTCCGGACAGGGTACTGGCTACACCTTC

j_gene: TRBJ2-1
abundance: -
d_gene: TRBD2
v_gene: TRBV24-1
CDR3aa: CASASGGPYNEQFF
CDR3nt: TGTGCCAGTGCTAGCGGGGGCCCCTACAATGAGCAGTTCTTC

j_gene: TRBJ1-5
abundance: -
d_gene: -
v_gene: TRBV2
CDR3aa: CASSEGPTGNQPQHF
CDR3nt: TGTGCCAGCAGTGAAGGTCCGACAGGCAATCAGCCCCAGCATTTT

j_gene: TRBJ1-1
abundance: -
d_gene: -
v_gene: TRBV5-1
CDR3aa: CASSFGGREEAFF
CDR3nt: TGCGCCAGCAGCTTTGGGGGCAGGGAAGAAGCTTTCTTT

j_gene: TRBJ2-5
abundance: few
d_gene: -
v_gene: TRBV7-6
CDR3aa: CASSYITIGETQYF
CDR3nt: TGTGCCAGCAGCTACATCACAATTGGGGAGACCCAGTACTTC

j_gene: TRBJ2-1
abundance: -
d_gene: TRBD2
v_gene: TRBV5-8
CDR3aa: CASSGRESYNEQFF
CDR3nt: TGTGCCAGCAGCGGGCGGGAGTCCTACAATGAGCAGTTCTTC

j_gene: TRBJ1-5
abundance: few
d_gene: -
v_gene: TRBV4-1
CDR3aa: CASSSPGQTSNQPQHF
CDR3nt: TGCGCCAGCAGCTCGCCGGGGCAGACTAGCAATCAGCCCCAGCATTTT

j_gene: TRBJ2-1
abundance: few
d_gene: TRBD1
v_gene: TRBV2
CDR3aa: CAGQTGGNEQFF
CDR3nt: TGTGCCGGCCAAACAGGGGGGAATGAGCAGTTCTTC

j_gene: TRBJ2-3
abundance: few
d_gene: TRBD2
v_gene: TRBV28
CDR3aa: CASQLAGSDTQYF
CDR3nt: TGTGCCAGCCAACTAGCGGGGTCAGATACGCAGTATTTT

j_gene: TRBJ2-2
abundance: -
d_gene: -
v_gene: TRBV24-1
CDR3aa: CATSEGTGELFF
CDR3nt: TGTGCCACCAGTGAAGGGACCGGGGAGCTGTTTTTT

j_gene: TRBJ2-1
abundance: many
d_gene: -
v_gene: TRBV27
CDR3aa: CASSLGGRLRNEQFF
CDR3nt: TGTGCCAGCAGTCTTGGAGGGAGGTTGCGAAATGAGCAGTTCTTC

j_gene: TRBJ2-2
abundance: -
d_gene: -
v_gene: TRBV5-5
CDR3aa: CASSLEALGTGELFF
CDR3nt: TGTGCCAGCAGCTTGGAAGCCTTGGGCACCGGGGAGCTGTTTTTT

j_gene: TRBJ2-1
abundance: -
d_gene: TRBD2
v_gene: TRBV24-1
CDR3aa: CATSDPGTSGSWGEQFF
CDR3nt: TGTGCCACCAGTGATCCCGGGACTAGCGGGAGTTGGGGTGAGCAGTTCTTC

j_gene: TRBJ1-1
abundance: -
d_gene: -
v_gene: TRBV27
CDR3aa: CASSLKPGMNTEAFF
CDR3nt: TGTGCCAGCAGTTTAAAGCCAGGGATGAACACTGAAGCTTTCTTT